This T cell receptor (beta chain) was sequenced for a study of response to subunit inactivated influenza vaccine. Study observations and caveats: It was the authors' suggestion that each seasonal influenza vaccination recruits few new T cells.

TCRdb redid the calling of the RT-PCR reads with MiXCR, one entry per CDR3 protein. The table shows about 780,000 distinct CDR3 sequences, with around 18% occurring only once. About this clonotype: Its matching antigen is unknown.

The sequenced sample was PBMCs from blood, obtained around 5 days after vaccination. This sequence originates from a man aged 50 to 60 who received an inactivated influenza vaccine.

CDR3 DNA: TGTGCCAGCAGCCAAACTAGCGGGAGGTTTTATGAGCAGTTCTTC. Protein sequence: CASSQTSGRFYEQFF. The chain links TRBV3-1 to TRBJ2-1; 12 bases map to TRBD2. The CDR3 extends over 15 amino acids. Trimming removed 2 bases from V and 8 bases from J; junction bases left unmatched: 4. CDR1 and CDR2 from the germline V gene are LGHDT and YNNKEL (reference sequence).